This is a list of T cell receptor beta chains from one sample in a study of T cells in Graves' hyperthyroidism and ophthalmopathy. One entry per CDR3 protein, called by TCRdb with MiXCR from the multiplex PCR reads. The table records hundreds of thousands of distinct CDR3 sequences, about 15% of them present only once. The sample was blood. The source is a woman between 25 and 40 years old with Graves' hyperthyroidism. Each CDR3 is given with its conserved first and last residue. The D gene is left open where the match is weak. Part of the rows lack a size; the others show once, few, many or a class for expanded clones.

size: many
V: TRBV7-2
J: TRBJ2-5
D: NA
length: 15
DNA: TGTGCCAGCAACTTAGGCCAAGTTTACCAAGAGACCCAGTACTTC
CDR3: CASNLGQVYQETQYF

size: NA
V: TRBV9
J: TRBJ1-4
D: NA
length: 15
DNA: TGTGCCAGCAGCGTAGGACAGGCAACTAATGAAAAACTGTTTTTT
CDR3: CASSVGQATNEKLFF

size: many
V: TRBV20-1
J: TRBJ2-1
D: NA
length: 12
DNA: TGCAGTGCTAGGCCCCCGTTCGATGAGCAGTTCTTC
CDR3: CSARPPFDEQFF

size: few
V: TRBV20-1
J: TRBJ2-1
D: TRBD2
length: 16
DNA: TGCAGTGGCACGCCCCCAGCGGGAGATCTTTCCCATGAGCAGTTCTTC
CDR3: CSGTPPAGDLSHEQFF

size: many
V: TRBV20-1
J: TRBJ2-7
D: NA
length: 15
DNA: TGCAGTGCTTTCCCCCGACAGGAAGGGTTTTACGAGCAGTACTTC
CDR3: CSAFPRQEGFYEQYF

size: many
V: TRBV2
J: TRBJ2-3
D: NA
length: 13
DNA: TGTGCCAGCAGGCCAGGGTGGAGGGATACGCAGTATTTT
CDR3: CASRPGWRDTQYF

size: many
V: TRBV18
J: TRBJ2-7
D: NA
length: 16
DNA: TGTGCCAGCTCACCACAATCTGGACTCCCCGCGTACGAGCAGTACTTC
CDR3: CASSPQSGLPAYEQYF

size: many
V: TRBV20-1
J: TRBJ2-2
D: NA
length: 15
DNA: TGCAGTGCAAAAAACAGGATAACCAACACCGGGGAGCTGTTTTTT
CDR3: CSAKNRITNTGELFF

size: NA
V: TRBV9
J: TRBJ2-7
D: NA
length: 14
DNA: TGTGCCAGCAGCGGAGGATGGAGAGGGAGCGAGCAGTACTTC
CDR3: CASSGGWRGSEQYF

size: few
V: TRBV20-1
J: TRBJ2-1
D: TRBD1
length: 19
DNA: TGCAGTGCATCAATGGGTGGGCAGGGGGTGAGGAGCTCCTACAATGAGCAGTTCTTC
CDR3: CSASMGGQGVRSSYNEQFF

size: NA
V: TRBV5-8
J: TRBJ2-1
D: TRBD1
length: 15
DNA: TGTGCCAGCAGCTTGGAGCAGGGGACAGGGTATGAGCAGTTCTTC
CDR3: CASSLEQGTGYEQFF